This T cell receptor beta chain was profiled in a study of blood T cell repertoires in COVID-19. Using immunoSEQ multiplex PCR, the repertoire was profiled, and TCRdb retains in-frame clones only, with some absent. This repertoire shows 120,000 or so clones, about 86% found once; its top ten account for approximately 7.9%. The CDR3 is 14 amino acids. With 4 bases clipped from V and 2 bases from J, the junction kept 2 bases outside the gene matches. The V gene's germline CDR1 is SGHRS and CDR2 YFSETQ. The V gene is TRBV5-1, the J gene TRBJ1-5; 8 nucleotides line up with TRBD1. Sequencing input: peripheral blood. The sequence came from a man aged 70 or older who had recovered from COVID-19. CDR3 region: CASSQGQGNQPQHF. CDR3 DNA sequence: TGCGCCAGCAGCCAGGGACAGGGCAATCAGCCCCAGCATTTT.